These T cell receptor beta chains were read from a single sample in a study of blood T cell repertoires in COVID-19. Libraries were prepared by immunoSEQ multiplex PCR; TCRdb keeps only in-frame clonotypes and omits some of them. The sample holds 250,000 or so clones, approximately 86% seen once. The specimen sequenced was peripheral blood. The receptors come from a man in his forties with active or convalescent COVID-19. CDR3s include the opening cysteine and the closing phenylalanine or tryptophan. Each record gives: CDR3 protein, CDR3 DNA, J gene, V gene, D gene, clone size. D genes are given only for firm matches. For some rows the clone size is stated as once, few or many, or as a class when expanded; others skip it.

CDR3 protein: CASSSGQNYGYTF
CDR3 DNA: TGTGCCAGCAGCTCTGGACAGAACTATGGCTACACCTTC
J gene: TRBJ1-2
V gene: TRBV11-2
D gene: -
clone size: -

CDR3 protein: CASSQGFGGLNNEQFF
CDR3 DNA: TGTGCCAGCAGCCAAGGGTTTGGCGGGCTTAACAATGAGCAGTTCTTC
J gene: TRBJ2-1
V gene: TRBV3-1/TRBV3-2
D gene: -
clone size: -

CDR3 protein: CASSLGTPPGELFF
CDR3 DNA: TGTGCCAGCAGCCTCGGGACACCTCCCGGGGAGCTGTTTTTT
J gene: TRBJ2-2
V gene: TRBV7-8
D gene: -
clone size: -

CDR3 protein: CASSQVQVPGRRSPLHF
CDR3 DNA: TGTGCCAGCAGCCAAGTCCAGGTCCCCGGGAGGCGTTCACCCCTCCACTTT
J gene: TRBJ1-6
V gene: TRBV14
D gene: -
clone size: -

CDR3 protein: CAISDTGEGYGYTF
CDR3 DNA: TGTGCCATCAGTGATACAGGGGAAGGCTATGGCTACACCTTC
J gene: TRBJ1-2
V gene: TRBV10-3
D gene: TRBD1
clone size: -

CDR3 protein: CASSQGPPGNQETQYF
CDR3 DNA: TGTGCCAGCAGCCAAGGACCCCCAGGGAATCAAGAGACCCAGTACTTC
J gene: TRBJ2-5
V gene: TRBV3-1/TRBV3-2
D gene: -
clone size: few

CDR3 protein: CASSSARVDRGLGTIYF
CDR3 DNA: TGTGCCAGCAGTTCGGCTCGGGTGGACAGGGGACTGGGCACCATATATTTT
J gene: TRBJ1-3
V gene: TRBV27
D gene: TRBD1
clone size: -

CDR3 protein: CASSLASVSFPGRGLTDTQYF
CDR3 DNA: TGTGCCAGCAGCTTAGCTTCCGTTTCTTTCCCGGGCAGGGGGTTAACAGATACGCAGTATTTT
J gene: TRBJ2-3
V gene: TRBV7-2
D gene: TRBD1
clone size: -

CDR3 protein: CASSRAGREQYF
CDR3 DNA: TGTGCCAGCAGTAGGGCGGGGAGGGAGCAGTACTTC
J gene: TRBJ2-7
V gene: TRBV28
D gene: -
clone size: -

CDR3 protein: CASSRDNKNIQYF
CDR3 DNA: TGTGCCAGCAGCAGGGACAACAAAAACATTCAGTACTTC
J gene: TRBJ2-4
V gene: TRBV11-2
D gene: -
clone size: -

CDR3 protein: CSVATAGRGEKLFF
CDR3 DNA: TGCAGCGTTGCAACGGCCGGGAGGGGAGAAAAACTGTTTTTT
J gene: TRBJ1-4
V gene: TRBV29-1
D gene: -
clone size: few

CDR3 protein: CASSQNDNYEQYF
CDR3 DNA: TGTGCCAGCAGCCAAAACGACAATTACGAGCAGTACTTC
J gene: TRBJ2-7
V gene: TRBV7-9
D gene: -
clone size: -

CDR3 protein: CASSFGLTDTQYF
CDR3 DNA: TGTGCCAGCAGTTTTGGCCTCACAGATACGCAGTATTTT
J gene: TRBJ2-3
V gene: TRBV12-3/TRBV12-4
D gene: -
clone size: -

CDR3 protein: CSVERTGLYPEAFF
CDR3 DNA: TGCAGCGTTGAGAGGACAGGGCTTTACCCTGAAGCTTTCTTT
J gene: TRBJ1-1
V gene: TRBV29-1
D gene: TRBD1
clone size: -

CDR3 protein: CSVESRETQYF
CDR3 DNA: TGCAGCGTTGAAAGCCGGGAGACCCAGTACTTC
J gene: TRBJ2-5
V gene: TRBV29-1
D gene: -
clone size: -

CDR3 protein: CASTRLTPGQGANYGYTF
CDR3 DNA: TGTGCCAGCACCCGTCTCACCCCGGGACAGGGGGCAAACTATGGCTACACCTTC
J gene: TRBJ1-2
V gene: TRBV9
D gene: TRBD1
clone size: -

CDR3 protein: CASSDGFSYEQYF
CDR3 DNA: TGTGCCAGCAGTGACGGTTTCTCCTACGAGCAGTACTTC
J gene: TRBJ2-7
V gene: TRBV2
D gene: -
clone size: -

CDR3 protein: CASSLISGSYEQFF
CDR3 DNA: TGTGCCAGCAGCTTAATTAGCGGGAGCTATGAGCAGTTCTTC
J gene: TRBJ2-1
V gene: TRBV7-8
D gene: TRBD2
clone size: -

CDR3 protein: CASSPPTGYYGYTF
CDR3 DNA: TGTGCCAGCTCACCACCGACAGGGTACTATGGCTACACCTTC
J gene: TRBJ1-2
V gene: TRBV18
D gene: TRBD1
clone size: -

CDR3 protein: CASGLDRGEAFF
CDR3 DNA: TGTGCTAGTGGTTTGGACAGGGGTGAAGCTTTCTTT
J gene: TRBJ1-1
V gene: TRBV12-5
D gene: TRBD1
clone size: once

CDR3 protein: CATPRSGVNEQFF
CDR3 DNA: TGTGCCACCCCAAGGTCAGGGGTCAATGAGCAGTTCTTC
J gene: TRBJ2-1
V gene: TRBV24-1
D gene: -
clone size: -

CDR3 protein: CASSNRRNTEAFF
CDR3 DNA: TGTGCCAGCAGTAACCGGAGGAACACTGAAGCTTTCTTT
J gene: TRBJ1-1
V gene: TRBV28
D gene: -
clone size: -

CDR3 protein: CASRSSGGSGETQYF
CDR3 DNA: TGTGCCAGCCGTTCTAGCGGGGGGTCTGGGGAGACCCAGTACTTC
J gene: TRBJ2-5
V gene: TRBV4-2
D gene: TRBD2
clone size: -